This T cell receptor (beta chain) was identified during a study of blood T cell repertoires in COVID-19. This clone was observed once. This CDR3 is 14 amino acids long. V dropped 6 bases and J dropped 1 base, with 14 bases sitting between them. Germline lookup yields CDR1 SQVTM and CDR2 ANQGSEA. Produced via immunoSEQ multiplex PCR; TCRdb's table is partial and in-frame only. This table has under 45,000 clones, about 86% appearing once. The rearrangement joins TRBV29-1 to TRBJ2-3; tentatively, D is TRBD1 (7 bases). The specimen was peripheral blood. The receptor was derived from a man aged 40-49 years with active COVID-19. CDR3 in DNA: TGCAGCGTGGGGGGACAGTCGGGCACAGATACGCAGTATTTT. Protein sequence: CSVGGQSGTDTQYF.